This T cell receptor (beta chain) was retrieved from a study of blood T cell repertoires in COVID-19. All enrollees were roughly 18 to 95 years old and from fewer than 30 US areas. The ends were cut back, 5 bases at V and 1 base at J, with 5 bases in the middle. The CDR3 has 12 amino acids. Germline V gene sequence: CDR1 SEHNR, CDR2 FQNEAQ (reference sequence). Per the study methods: How many nucleated cells were present was estimated from reference gene primer amplification. TCRdb keeps only in-frame clones here, not all; method: immunoSEQ multiplex PCR. From that table come the V and J calls and clone size; the DNA was used to work out D and trimming. Of some 290,000 clones listed, 85% to 95% are singletons.

The chain couples TRBV7-9 to TRBJ1-2; D remains ambiguous. Material for sequencing was PBMCs or T cells enriched from blood (not recorded which). The clonotype comes from a woman aged 25 to 39 who had been exposed to COVID-19. The CDR3 is CASSGSNYGYTF. DNA of the CDR3: TGTGCCAGCAGCGGGAGTAACTATGGCTACACCTTC. The complete variable domain, with remaining parts taken from reference TRBV7-9 and TRBJ1-2, reads DTGVSQNPRHKITKRGQNVTFRCDPISEHNRLYWYRQTLGQGPEFLTYFQNEAQLEKSRLLSDRFSAERPKGSFSTLEIQRTEQGDSAMYLCASSGSNYGYTFGSGTRLTVV.